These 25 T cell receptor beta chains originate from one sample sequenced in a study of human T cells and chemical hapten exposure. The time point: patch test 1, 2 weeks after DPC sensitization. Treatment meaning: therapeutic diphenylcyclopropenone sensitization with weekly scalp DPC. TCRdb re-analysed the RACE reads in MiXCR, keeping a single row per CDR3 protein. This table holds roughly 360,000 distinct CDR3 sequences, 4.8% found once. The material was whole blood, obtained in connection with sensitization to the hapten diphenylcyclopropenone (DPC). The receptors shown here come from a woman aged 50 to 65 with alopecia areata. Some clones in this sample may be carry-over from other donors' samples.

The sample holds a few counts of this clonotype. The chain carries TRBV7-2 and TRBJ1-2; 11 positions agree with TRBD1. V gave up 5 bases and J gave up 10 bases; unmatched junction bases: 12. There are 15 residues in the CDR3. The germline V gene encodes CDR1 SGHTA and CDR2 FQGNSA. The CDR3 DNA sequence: TGTGCCAGCAGCGCGGGGACAGGGGGTCTTGGTGACTACACCTTC. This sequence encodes CASSAGTGGLGDYTF.

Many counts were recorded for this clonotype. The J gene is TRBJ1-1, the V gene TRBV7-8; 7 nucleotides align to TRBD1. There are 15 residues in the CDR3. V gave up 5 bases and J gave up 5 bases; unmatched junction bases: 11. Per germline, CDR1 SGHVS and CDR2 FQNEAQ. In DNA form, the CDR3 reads TGTGCCAGCAGCCCACCGACAGGGAGGGGGACTGAAGCTTTCTTT. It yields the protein CASSPPTGRGTEAFF.

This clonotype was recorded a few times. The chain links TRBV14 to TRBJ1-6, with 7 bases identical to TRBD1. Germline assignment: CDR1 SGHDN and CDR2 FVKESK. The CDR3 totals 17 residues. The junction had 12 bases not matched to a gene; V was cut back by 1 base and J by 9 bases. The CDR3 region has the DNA TGTGCCAGCAGCCAAGGAGGTCCCACAGGGGTCGCTTCACCCCTCCACTTT. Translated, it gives CASSQGGPTGVASPLHF. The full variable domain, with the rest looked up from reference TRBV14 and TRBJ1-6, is EAGVTQFPSHSVIEKGQTVTLRCDPISGHDNLYWYRRVMGKEIKFLLHFVKESKQDESGMPNNRFLAERTGGTYSTLKVQPAELEDSGVYFCASSQGGPTGVASPLHFGNGTRLTVT.

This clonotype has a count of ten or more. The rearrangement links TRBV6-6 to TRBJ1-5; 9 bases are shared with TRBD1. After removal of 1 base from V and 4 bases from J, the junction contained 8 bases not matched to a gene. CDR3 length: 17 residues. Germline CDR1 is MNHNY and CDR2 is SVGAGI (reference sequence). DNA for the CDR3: TGTGCCAGCAGTTACTACCGTTCCGGACAGGGGAATCAGCCCCAGCATTTT. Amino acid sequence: CASSYYRSGQGNQPQHF.

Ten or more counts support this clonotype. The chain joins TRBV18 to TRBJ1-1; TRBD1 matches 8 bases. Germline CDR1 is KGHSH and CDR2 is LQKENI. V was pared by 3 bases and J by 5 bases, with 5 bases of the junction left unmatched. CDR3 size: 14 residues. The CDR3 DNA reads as TGTGCCAGCTCACCTTTGACAGGGGTAACTGAAGCTTTCTTT. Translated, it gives CASSPLTGVTEAFF.

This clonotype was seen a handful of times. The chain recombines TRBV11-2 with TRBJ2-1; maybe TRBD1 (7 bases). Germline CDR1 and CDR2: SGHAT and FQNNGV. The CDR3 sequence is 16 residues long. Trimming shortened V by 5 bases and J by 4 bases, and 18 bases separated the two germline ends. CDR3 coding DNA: TGTGCCAGCAGCCGCGGAGGGGGCCGAGTATACAATGAGCAGTTCTTC. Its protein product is CASSRGGGRVYNEQFF.

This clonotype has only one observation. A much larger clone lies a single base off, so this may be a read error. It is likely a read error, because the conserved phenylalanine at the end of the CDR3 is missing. DNA of the CDR3: TGTGCCAGCAGCCCGGGACTAGCTAACTACGAGCAGTACCTC. Translated, it gives CASSPGLANYEQYL. The V and J genes are TRBV4-2 and TRBJ2-7, with 9 bases matching TRBD2. Germline lookup yields CDR1 LGHNA and CDR2 YNFKEQ. J lost 3 bases, V lost 4 bases, and 4 bases had no gene match. This CDR3 has 14 amino acids.

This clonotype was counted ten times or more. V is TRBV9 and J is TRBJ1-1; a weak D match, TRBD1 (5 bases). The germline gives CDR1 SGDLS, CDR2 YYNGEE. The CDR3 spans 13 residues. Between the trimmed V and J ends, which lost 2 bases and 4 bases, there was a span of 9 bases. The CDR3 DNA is TGTGCCAGCAGCGTGATAACAGGCACTGAAGCTTTCTTT. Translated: CASSVITGTEAFF.

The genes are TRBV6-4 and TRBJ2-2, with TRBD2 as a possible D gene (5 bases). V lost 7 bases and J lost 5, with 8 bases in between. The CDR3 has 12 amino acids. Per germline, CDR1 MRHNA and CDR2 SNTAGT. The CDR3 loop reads CASTRGTGELFF. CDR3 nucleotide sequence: TGTGCCAGCACCCGGGGAACCGGGGAGCTGTTTTTT.

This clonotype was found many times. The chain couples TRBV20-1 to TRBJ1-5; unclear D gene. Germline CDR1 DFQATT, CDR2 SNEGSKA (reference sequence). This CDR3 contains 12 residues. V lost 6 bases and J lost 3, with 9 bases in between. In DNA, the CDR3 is TGCAGTGCCGAAGCCCCCAATCAGCCCCAGCATTTT. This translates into CSAEAPNQPQHF.

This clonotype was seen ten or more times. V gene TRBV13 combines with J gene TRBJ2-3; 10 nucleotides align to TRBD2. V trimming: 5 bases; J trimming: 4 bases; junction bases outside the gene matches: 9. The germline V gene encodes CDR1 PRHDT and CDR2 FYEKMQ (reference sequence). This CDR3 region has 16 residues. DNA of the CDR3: TGTGCCAGCAGCCCCCCAGCGGGGGGGGGTCCAGATACGCAGTATTTT. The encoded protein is CASSPPAGGGPDTQYF.

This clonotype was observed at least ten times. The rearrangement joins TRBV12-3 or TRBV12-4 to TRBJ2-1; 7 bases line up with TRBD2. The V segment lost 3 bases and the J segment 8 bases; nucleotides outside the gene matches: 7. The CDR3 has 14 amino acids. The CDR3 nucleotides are TGTGCCAGCAGTTTCGGGGGGACGATCCATGAGCAGTTCTTC. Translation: CASSFGGTIHEQFF.

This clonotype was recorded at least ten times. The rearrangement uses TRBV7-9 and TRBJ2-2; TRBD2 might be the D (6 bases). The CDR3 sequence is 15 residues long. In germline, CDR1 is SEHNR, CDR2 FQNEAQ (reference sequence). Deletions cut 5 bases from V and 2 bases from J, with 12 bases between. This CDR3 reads CASSAQTRNTGELFF. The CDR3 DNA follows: TGTGCCAGCAGCGCCCAGACTAGAAACACCGGGGAGCTGTTTTTT.

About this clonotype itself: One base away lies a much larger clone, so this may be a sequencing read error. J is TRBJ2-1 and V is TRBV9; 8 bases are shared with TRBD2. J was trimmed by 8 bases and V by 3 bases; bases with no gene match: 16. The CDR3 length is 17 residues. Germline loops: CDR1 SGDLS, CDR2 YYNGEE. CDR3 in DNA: TGTGCCAGCAGCGCAGCCCTCTCTAGCGGGTGGGTCGATGAGCAGTTCTTC. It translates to CASSAALSSGWVDEQFF.

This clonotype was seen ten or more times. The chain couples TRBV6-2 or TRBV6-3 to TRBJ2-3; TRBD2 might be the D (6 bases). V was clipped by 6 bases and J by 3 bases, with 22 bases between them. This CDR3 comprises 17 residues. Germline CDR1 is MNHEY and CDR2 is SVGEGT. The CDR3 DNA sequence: TGTGCCAGCAGGCCCATCCACCCTGGCGGGGCTACAGATACGCAGTATTTT. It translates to CASRPIHPGGATDTQYF.

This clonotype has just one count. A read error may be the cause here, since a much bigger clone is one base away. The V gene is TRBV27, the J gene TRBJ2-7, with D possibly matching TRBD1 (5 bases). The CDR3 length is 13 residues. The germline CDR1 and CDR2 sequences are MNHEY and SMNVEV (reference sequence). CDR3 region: CAGSYQGMSEQYF. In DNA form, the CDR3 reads TGTGCCGGCAGTTATCAGGGCATGAGCGAGCAGTACTTC.

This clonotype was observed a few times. This chain's CDR3 is CASSLYRGGGNQPQHF. The CDR3 nucleotides read TGTGCCAGCAGTTTATACAGGGGCGGAGGTAATCAGCCCCAGCATTTT. This chain connects TRBV5-6 to TRBJ1-5; 7 positions agree with TRBD1. The V gene's germline CDR1 is SGHDT and CDR2 YYEEEE. This CDR3 has 16 residues. V shed 5 bases, J shed 4 bases, and the junction held 12 bases outside the gene matches.

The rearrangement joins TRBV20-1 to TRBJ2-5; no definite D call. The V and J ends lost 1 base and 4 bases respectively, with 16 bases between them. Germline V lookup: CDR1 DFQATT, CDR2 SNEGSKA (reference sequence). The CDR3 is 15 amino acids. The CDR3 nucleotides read TGCAGTGCTAGAGCCTCTGTCGCCGCTTCAGAGACCCAGTACTTC. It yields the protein CSARASVAASETQYF.

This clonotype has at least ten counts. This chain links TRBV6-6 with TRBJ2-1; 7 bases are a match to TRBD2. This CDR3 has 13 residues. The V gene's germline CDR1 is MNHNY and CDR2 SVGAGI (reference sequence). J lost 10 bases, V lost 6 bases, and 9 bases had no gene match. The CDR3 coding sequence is TGTGCCAGCAGAGGGCTAGCGGCCCTCGAGCAGTTCTTC. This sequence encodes CASRGLAALEQFF.

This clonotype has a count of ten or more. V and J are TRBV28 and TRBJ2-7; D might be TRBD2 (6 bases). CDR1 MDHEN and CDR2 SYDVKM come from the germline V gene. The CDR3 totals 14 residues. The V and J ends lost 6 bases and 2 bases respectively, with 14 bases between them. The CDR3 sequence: CASRIGRLAYEQYF. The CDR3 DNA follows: TGTGCCAGCAGGATAGGGAGGTTAGCCTACGAGCAGTACTTC.

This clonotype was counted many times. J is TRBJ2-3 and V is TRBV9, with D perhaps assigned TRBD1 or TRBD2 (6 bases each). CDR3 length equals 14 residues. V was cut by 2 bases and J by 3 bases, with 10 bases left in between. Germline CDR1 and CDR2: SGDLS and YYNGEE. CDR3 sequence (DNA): TGTGCCAGCAGCGTCGGCGGGACAACAGATACGCAGTATTTT. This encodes CASSVGGTTDTQYF.

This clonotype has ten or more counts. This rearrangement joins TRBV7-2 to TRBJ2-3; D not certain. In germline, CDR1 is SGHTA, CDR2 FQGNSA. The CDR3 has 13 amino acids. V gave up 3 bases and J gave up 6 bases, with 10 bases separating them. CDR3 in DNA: TGTGCCAGCAGCTTCTCGCTCCAGGATACGCAGTATTTT. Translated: CASSFSLQDTQYF.

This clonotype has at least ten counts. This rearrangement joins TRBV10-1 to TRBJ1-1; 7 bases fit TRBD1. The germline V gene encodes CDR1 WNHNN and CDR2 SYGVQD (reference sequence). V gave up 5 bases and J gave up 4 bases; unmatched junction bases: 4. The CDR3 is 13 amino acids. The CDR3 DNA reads TGCGCCAGCAGTCCGACAGGGAGCACTGAAGCTTTCTTT. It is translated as CASSPTGSTEAFF.

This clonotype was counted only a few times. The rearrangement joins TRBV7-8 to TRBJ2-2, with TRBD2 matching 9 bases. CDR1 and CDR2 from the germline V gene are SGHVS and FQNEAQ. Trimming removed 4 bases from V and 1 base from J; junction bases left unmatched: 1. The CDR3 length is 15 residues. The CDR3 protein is CASSWTSVNTGELFF. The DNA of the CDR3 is TGTGCCAGCAGCTGGACTAGCGTGAACACCGGGGAGCTGTTTTTT.

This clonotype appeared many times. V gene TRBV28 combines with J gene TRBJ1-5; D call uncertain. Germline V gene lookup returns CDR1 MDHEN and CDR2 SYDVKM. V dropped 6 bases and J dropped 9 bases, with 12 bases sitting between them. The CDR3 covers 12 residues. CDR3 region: CASRPSWGPQHF. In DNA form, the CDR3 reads TGTGCCAGCAGGCCATCTTGGGGGCCCCAGCATTTT.